This T cell receptor (beta chain) was obtained from a study of blood T cell repertoires in COVID-19. Study details: The cDNA or gDNA used as material had been derived from T cells, B-cell-depleted T cells, or PBMCs.

The CDR3 covers 16 residues. V was clipped by 2 bases and J by 0 bases; unmatched bases: 7. Germline-derived CDR1 and CDR2 are MGHRA and YSYEKL. Participants reported their clinical history, and cohort assignment relied on those reports. In the study's own analysis: The authors estimated nucleated cell counts from reference gene primer amplification. The method was immunoSEQ multiplex PCR; TCRdb's version includes in-frame clones alone and lacks a portion of them. The D gene and trimming were derived from the DNA, and the V and J assignments and clone size from that table. The sample holds more than 350,000 clones, 70% to 90% seen once.

This sequence was found in a woman aged 18-29 years who had been exposed to COVID-19. The chain employs TRBV4-1 and TRBJ2-7, with 7 bases identical to TRBD2. The sequencing input was PBMCs or T cells enriched from blood (not recorded which). The CDR3, as DNA: TGCGCCAGCAGCCAATCCGGGACTATAGGCTCCTACGAGCAGTACTTC. Translating it yields CASSQSGTIGSYEQYF.